Listed below are T cell receptor beta chains from one sample, sequenced in a study of T cell responses to AZD1222 COVID-19 vaccine. Sequenced by immunoSEQ multiplex PCR; TCRdb stores in-frame clones only, minus some. The sample contains about 77,000 clones, about 92% of which appear only once. Sequencing used peripheral blood, obtained 28 days after the second AZD1222 dose. The receptors were sampled from an adult who received the AZD1222 COVID-19 vaccine. The CDR3 runs from the conserved cysteine through the conserved F or W. The order of the fields is V gene, J gene, clone size, D gene, CDR3 protein, CDR3 DNA. D genes are given only for firm matches. Only some rows state a clone size, as once, few, many or a class for expanded clones.

v_gene: TRBV6-4
j_gene: TRBJ2-3
abundance: NA
d_gene: TRBD2
CDR3aa: CASSDSMLAGVSTDTQYF
CDR3nt: TGTGCCAGCAGTGACTCGATGCTAGCGGGAGTAAGCACAGATACGCAGTATTTT

v_gene: TRBV5-8
j_gene: TRBJ1-5
abundance: NA
d_gene: TRBD1
CDR3aa: CASSLDRGATLYNQPQHF
CDR3nt: TGTGCCAGCAGTTTGGACAGGGGAGCGACCCTGTACAATCAGCCCCAGCATTTT

v_gene: TRBV7-2
j_gene: TRBJ1-4
abundance: NA
d_gene: NA
CDR3aa: CASRPRGYGEKLFF
CDR3nt: TGTGCCAGCAGGCCCCGGGGTTATGGGGAAAAACTGTTTTTT

v_gene: TRBV9
j_gene: TRBJ1-1
abundance: NA
d_gene: NA
CDR3aa: CASSVGAEAFF
CDR3nt: TGTGCCAGCAGCGTAGGGGCTGAAGCTTTCTTT

v_gene: TRBV27
j_gene: TRBJ1-1
abundance: NA
d_gene: NA
CDR3aa: CASSSPGSEGPEAFF
CDR3nt: TGTGCCAGCAGTTCGCCCGGGTCGGAGGGCCCTGAAGCTTTCTTT

v_gene: TRBV4-3
j_gene: TRBJ2-7
abundance: NA
d_gene: TRBD2
CDR3aa: CASSQDSGEPYSEQYF
CDR3nt: TGCGCCAGCAGCCAAGATAGCGGGGAACCCTACTCCGAGCAGTACTTC

v_gene: TRBV6-5
j_gene: TRBJ1-2
abundance: NA
d_gene: NA
CDR3aa: CASRTAGYYGYTF
CDR3nt: TGTGCCAGCAGGACAGCTGGGTACTATGGCTACACCTTC

v_gene: TRBV7-9
j_gene: TRBJ2-5
abundance: NA
d_gene: TRBD1
CDR3aa: CASSRRDRLQETQYF
CDR3nt: TGTGCCAGCAGCCGCAGGGACAGGTTGCAAGAGACCCAGTACTTC

v_gene: TRBV29-1
j_gene: TRBJ2-7
abundance: NA
d_gene: NA
CDR3aa: CSVDQGRDWGNEQYF
CDR3nt: TGCAGCGTTGATCAGGGGCGTGATTGGGGCAACGAGCAGTACTTC

v_gene: TRBV3-1/TRBV3-2
j_gene: TRBJ2-5
abundance: NA
d_gene: TRBD2
CDR3aa: CASSQDTLAEGETQYF
CDR3nt: TGTGCCAGCAGCCAAGATACGCTAGCGGAGGGAGAGACCCAGTACTTC

v_gene: TRBV21-1
j_gene: TRBJ1-1
abundance: NA
d_gene: NA
CDR3aa: CASSKVVDRVLPHTNTEAFF
CDR3nt: TGTGCCAGCAGCAAAGTCGTGGACAGGGTGCTTCCCCATACAAACACTGAAGCTTTCTTT

v_gene: TRBV27
j_gene: TRBJ2-6
abundance: NA
d_gene: TRBD1
CDR3aa: CASSFKAEGQGYSGANVLTF
CDR3nt: TGTGCCAGCAGTTTTAAGGCCGAAGGACAGGGCTACTCTGGGGCCAACGTCCTGACTTTC

v_gene: TRBV6-4
j_gene: TRBJ1-1
abundance: NA
d_gene: NA
CDR3aa: CASRDLRDTEAFF
CDR3nt: TGTGCCAGCAGGGACCTCAGGGACACTGAAGCTTTCTTT

v_gene: TRBV7-2
j_gene: TRBJ2-7
abundance: NA
d_gene: TRBD2
CDR3aa: CASSLTSGENYEQYF
CDR3nt: TGTGCCAGCAGCTTGACTAGCGGAGAGAACTACGAGCAGTACTTC

v_gene: TRBV28
j_gene: TRBJ1-1
abundance: NA
d_gene: NA
CDR3aa: CASSTGLMEREAFF
CDR3nt: TGTGCCAGCAGTACGGGACTGATGGAGCGGGAAGCTTTCTTT

v_gene: TRBV5-5
j_gene: TRBJ1-1
abundance: NA
d_gene: NA
CDR3aa: CASSLSDTEAFF
CDR3nt: TGTGCCAGCAGCTTATCAGACACTGAAGCTTTCTTT

v_gene: TRBV23-1
j_gene: TRBJ2-1
abundance: NA
d_gene: TRBD1
CDR3aa: CASSQSDRGLDNEQFF
CDR3nt: TGCGCCAGCAGTCAATCGGACAGGGGGCTTGACAATGAGCAGTTCTTC

v_gene: TRBV10-2
j_gene: TRBJ1-1
abundance: NA
d_gene: NA
CDR3aa: CASSESRAFYQAFF
CDR3nt: TGCGCCAGCAGTGAATCCAGGGCCTTTTATCAAGCTTTCTTT

v_gene: TRBV4-2
j_gene: TRBJ2-6
abundance: once
d_gene: NA
CDR3aa: CASSRTGSGANVLTF
CDR3nt: TGTGCCAGCAGCCGCACAGGGTCCGGGGCCAACGTCCTGACTTTC

v_gene: TRBV19
j_gene: TRBJ2-7
abundance: NA
d_gene: TRBD1
CDR3aa: CASSIGGQGSSYEQYF
CDR3nt: TGTGCCAGTAGTATCGGGGGACAGGGATCTTCCTACGAGCAGTACTTC

v_gene: TRBV23-1
j_gene: TRBJ1-5
abundance: NA
d_gene: NA
CDR3aa: CASSQSAQGRTYRNQPQHF
CDR3nt: TGCGCCAGCAGTCAATCGGCCCAGGGGAGGACATATCGCAATCAGCCCCAGCATTTT

v_gene: TRBV19
j_gene: TRBJ1-5
abundance: NA
d_gene: NA
CDR3aa: CASSIIEGSNQPQHF
CDR3nt: TGTGCCAGTAGTATAATAGAGGGGAGCAATCAGCCCCAGCATTTT

v_gene: TRBV3-1/TRBV3-2
j_gene: TRBJ2-1
abundance: NA
d_gene: TRBD2
CDR3aa: CASSHGTSGRFYNEQFF
CDR3nt: TGTGCCAGCAGCCACGGGACTAGCGGGAGGTTCTACAATGAGCAGTTCTTC

v_gene: TRBV7-9
j_gene: TRBJ1-5
abundance: NA
d_gene: NA
CDR3aa: CASSLALDSNQPQHF
CDR3nt: TGTGCCAGCAGCTTAGCCTTGGATAGCAATCAGCCCCAGCATTTT

v_gene: TRBV19
j_gene: TRBJ2-7
abundance: NA
d_gene: NA
CDR3aa: CASSMQQTLYEQYF
CDR3nt: TGTGCCAGTAGTATGCAACAGACCCTCTACGAGCAGTACTTC

v_gene: TRBV27
j_gene: TRBJ1-3
abundance: NA
d_gene: TRBD1
CDR3aa: CASSLSGTGMNTIYF
CDR3nt: TGTGCCAGCAGTTTATCGGGGACAGGGATGAACACCATATATTTT

v_gene: TRBV7-8
j_gene: TRBJ2-3
abundance: NA
d_gene: TRBD2
CDR3aa: CASSLAAGAADTQYF
CDR3nt: TGTGCCAGCAGCTTAGCCGCGGGAGCGGCAGATACGCAGTATTTT

v_gene: TRBV19
j_gene: TRBJ1-5
abundance: many
d_gene: NA
CDR3aa: CASSSTSTQPQHF
CDR3nt: TGTGCCAGTAGTAGCACATCGACACAGCCCCAGCATTTT

v_gene: TRBV12-3/TRBV12-4
j_gene: TRBJ2-1
abundance: NA
d_gene: NA
CDR3aa: CASRGEQFF
CDR3nt: TGTGCCAGCAGGGGTGAGCAGTTCTTC

v_gene: TRBV2
j_gene: TRBJ2-5
abundance: NA
d_gene: NA
CDR3aa: CASTLQEGPRETQYF
CDR3nt: TGTGCCAGCACCCTACAAGAGGGGCCTAGGGAGACCCAGTACTTC

v_gene: TRBV7-2
j_gene: TRBJ1-5
abundance: few
d_gene: TRBD1
CDR3aa: CASRQGGYQPQHF
CDR3nt: TGTGCCAGCCGACAGGGGGGTTATCAGCCCCAGCATTTT

v_gene: TRBV10-1
j_gene: TRBJ2-3
abundance: NA
d_gene: TRBD2
CDR3aa: CASSDFRGGRGDTQYF
CDR3nt: TGCGCCAGCAGTGACTTTCGCGGCGGGAGAGGGGATACGCAGTATTTT

v_gene: TRBV5-1
j_gene: TRBJ2-1
abundance: once
d_gene: TRBD1
CDR3aa: CASSAPGTGLSYNEQFF
CDR3nt: TGCGCCAGCAGCGCTCCGGGGACAGGGCTCTCCTACAATGAGCAGTTCTTC

v_gene: TRBV6-1
j_gene: TRBJ2-7
abundance: NA
d_gene: NA
CDR3aa: CASSEGVSYEQYF
CDR3nt: TGTGCCAGCAGTGAAGGGGTCTCCTACGAGCAGTACTTC

v_gene: TRBV3-1/TRBV3-2
j_gene: TRBJ2-5
abundance: NA
d_gene: NA
CDR3aa: CASSQVRSVQETQYF
CDR3nt: TGTGCCAGCAGCCAAGTCAGGTCGGTCCAAGAGACCCAGTACTTC

v_gene: TRBV7-3
j_gene: TRBJ2-1
abundance: NA
d_gene: TRBD2
CDR3aa: CASSLGLAGGSDEQFF
CDR3nt: TGTGCCAGCAGCTTAGGACTAGCGGGAGGCAGTGATGAGCAGTTCTTC

v_gene: TRBV5-1
j_gene: TRBJ2-1
abundance: NA
d_gene: TRBD2
CDR3aa: CASSFGLAGGGEQFF
CDR3nt: TGCGCCAGCAGCTTTGGACTAGCGGGAGGGGGTGAGCAGTTCTTC

v_gene: TRBV5-1
j_gene: TRBJ1-5
abundance: NA
d_gene: TRBD1
CDR3aa: CASSPGQPNQPQHF
CDR3nt: TGCGCCAGCAGCCCGGGACAGCCCAATCAGCCCCAGCATTTT

v_gene: TRBV5-1
j_gene: TRBJ1-2
abundance: once
d_gene: NA
CDR3aa: CASSLAEGDGYTF
CDR3nt: TGCGCCAGCAGCTTGGCTGAGGGGGATGGCTACACCTTC

v_gene: TRBV18
j_gene: TRBJ1-1
abundance: few
d_gene: NA
CDR3aa: CASSPGLVNTEAFF
CDR3nt: TGTGCCAGCTCACCAGGGTTGGTGAACACTGAAGCTTTCTTT

v_gene: TRBV6-1
j_gene: TRBJ2-2
abundance: NA
d_gene: NA
CDR3aa: CASREDYRNTGELFF
CDR3nt: TGTGCCAGCAGGGAAGACTACCGAAACACCGGGGAGCTGTTTTTT

v_gene: TRBV21-1
j_gene: TRBJ1-1
abundance: NA
d_gene: NA
CDR3aa: CASSKGVWGGRTEAFF
CDR3nt: TGTGCCAGCAGCAAAGGGGTTTGGGGGGGTCGCACTGAAGCTTTCTTT

v_gene: TRBV27
j_gene: TRBJ1-5
abundance: NA
d_gene: TRBD1
CDR3aa: CASSSPAAGTGIGPQHF
CDR3nt: TGTGCCAGCAGTTCCCCCGCGGCCGGGACAGGGATCGGGCCCCAGCATTTT

v_gene: TRBV2
j_gene: TRBJ2-1
abundance: NA
d_gene: TRBD2
CDR3aa: CASRETSGLLDEQFF
CDR3nt: TGTGCCAGCAGGGAAACTAGCGGGCTTTTGGATGAGCAGTTCTTC

v_gene: TRBV3-1/TRBV3-2
j_gene: TRBJ1-4
abundance: NA
d_gene: NA
CDR3aa: CASSHHGSTNEKLFF
CDR3nt: TGTGCCAGCAGCCACCACGGGTCAACTAATGAAAAACTGTTTTTT

v_gene: TRBV27
j_gene: TRBJ1-1
abundance: NA
d_gene: NA
CDR3aa: CASSYTGAWGTEAFF
CDR3nt: TGTGCCAGCAGTTATACAGGCGCCTGGGGCACTGAAGCTTTCTTT

v_gene: TRBV6-6
j_gene: TRBJ1-4
abundance: NA
d_gene: TRBD1
CDR3aa: CASTKGTGGFEKLFF
CDR3nt: TGTGCCAGCACCAAAGGGACAGGGGGCTTTGAAAAACTGTTTTTT

v_gene: TRBV5-4
j_gene: TRBJ2-2
abundance: NA
d_gene: NA
CDR3aa: CASSSRRGPAELFF
CDR3nt: TGTGCCAGCAGCTCCCGTAGGGGTCCGGCGGAGCTGTTTTTT

v_gene: TRBV19
j_gene: TRBJ1-1
abundance: few
d_gene: NA
CDR3aa: CASSIMRDTEAFF
CDR3nt: TGTGCCAGTAGTATAATGCGGGACACTGAAGCTTTCTTT

v_gene: TRBV5-1
j_gene: TRBJ1-2
abundance: NA
d_gene: NA
CDR3aa: CASSVRTDTRDGYTF
CDR3nt: TGCGCCAGCAGCGTGAGGACAGATACAAGGGATGGCTACACCTTC

v_gene: TRBV6-6
j_gene: TRBJ1-2
abundance: NA
d_gene: NA
CDR3aa: CASSMTGDGYTF
CDR3nt: TGTGCCAGCAGTATGACAGGTGATGGGTACACCTTC

v_gene: TRBV27
j_gene: TRBJ1-6
abundance: NA
d_gene: TRBD1
CDR3aa: CASKAQGTAMNSPLHF
CDR3nt: TGTGCCAGCAAGGCCCAAGGGACAGCTATGAATTCACCCCTCCACTTT

v_gene: TRBV4-2
j_gene: TRBJ1-5
abundance: NA
d_gene: NA
CDR3aa: CASSQEGDQPQHF
CDR3nt: TGTGCCAGCAGCCAAGAGGGGGATCAGCCCCAGCATTTT

v_gene: TRBV5-1
j_gene: TRBJ2-7
abundance: NA
d_gene: TRBD1
CDR3aa: CASGRDSFYEQYF
CDR3nt: TGCGCCAGCGGCCGGGACAGCTTCTACGAGCAGTACTTC